This T cell receptor beta chain is from a study of blood T cell repertoires in COVID-19. Study-wide context: From the United States, Italy and Spain came samples of acute and convalescent COVID-19. From T cells, B-cell-depleted T cells, or PBMCs came the material, which was cDNA or gDNA.

The CDR3 covers 13 residues. Germline CDR1 KGHDR, CDR2 SFDVKD. V lost 8 bases to trimming and J lost 4 bases, with 13 bases between them. In the study's own analysis: Amplification from reference gene primers served as the basis for estimated nucleated cell counts. Assay used: immunoSEQ multiplex PCR; TCRdb lists only in-frame clones, some missing. Clone size and V and J calls were adopted from that table, with D and trimming inferred from the DNA. In the table there are a few hundred thousand clones, about 88% of which are singletons. This chain connects TRBV24-1 to TRBJ2-5; D perhaps matches TRBD1 (5 bases). This TCR came from a man between 18 and 29 years old with active or convalescent COVID-19. Sequencing input: peripheral blood. In DNA, the CDR3 is TGTGCCACCAACCCAGGGTTTGGAGAGACCCAGTACTTC. This translates into CATNPGFGETQYF.